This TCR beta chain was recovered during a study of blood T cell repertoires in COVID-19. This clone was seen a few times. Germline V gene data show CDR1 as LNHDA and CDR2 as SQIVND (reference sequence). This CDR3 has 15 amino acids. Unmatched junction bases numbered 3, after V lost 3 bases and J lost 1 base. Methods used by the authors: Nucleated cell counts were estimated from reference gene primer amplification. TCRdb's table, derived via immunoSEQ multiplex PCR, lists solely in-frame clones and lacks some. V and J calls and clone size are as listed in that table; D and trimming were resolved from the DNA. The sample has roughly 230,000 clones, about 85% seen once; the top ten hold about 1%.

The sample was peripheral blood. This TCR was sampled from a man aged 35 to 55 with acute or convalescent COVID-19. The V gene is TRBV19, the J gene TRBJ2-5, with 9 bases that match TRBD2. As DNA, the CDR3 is TGTGCCAGTAGTATCCAGCGGGGGGCCCAAGAGACCCAGTACTTC. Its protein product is CASSIQRGAQETQYF.